The clone carrying this T cell receptor beta chain was seen a few times. Each gene name is a mouse one. The read terminates 1 residue ahead of where the CDR3 ends, so the germline J gene completes it. Other nucleotide sequences from this sample produce the same CDR3. Some clones are missing from TCRdb's copy, which holds only in-frame ones; the method was immunoSEQ multiplex PCR. The sample records about 50,000 clones, about 73% being singletons. The CDR3 has 13 residues. CDR1 KGHPV and CDR2 FQNQEV come from the germline V gene (reference sequence). J lost 6 bases, V lost 2 bases, and 2 bases had no gene match. This record belongs to a study of tissue T cells after allogeneic stem cell transplantation.

This clonotype was sampled from a pool of C57BL/6 mice in good health. The gene calls are TRBV26 and TRBJ2-7; 9 bases agree with TRBD1. Material: sorted cells pooled from one or two spleens. CDR3 amino acids: CASSLTGGREQYF. CDR3 DNA, as far as it was read: TGTGCCAGCAGTCTGACAGGGGGCCGTGAACAGTAC. Looking up the rest from reference TRBV26 and TRBJ2-7 gives the full variable domain: NSKVIQTPRYLVKGQGQKAKMRCIPEKGHPVVFWYQQNKNNEFKFLINFQNQEVLQQIDMTEKRFSAECPSNSPCSLEIQSSEAGDSALYLCASSLTGGREQYFGPGTRLTVL.